A selection of T cell receptor beta chains follows, all from one sample in a study of blood T cell repertoires in COVID-19. Profiling relied on immunoSEQ multiplex PCR, and the TCRdb table lists in-frame clones only, not all of them. Of some 190,000 clones in the sample, under 90% were seen once. Material for sequencing was peripheral blood. These receptors all come from a man in his 60s with acute or convalescent COVID-19. Each CDR3 is given with its conserved first and last residue.

V gene,J gene,CDR3 protein
TRBV2,TRBJ1-5,CASYPGTGEAQPQHF
TRBV7-2,TRBJ2-7,CASSPRLAGGREQYF
TRBV2,TRBJ1-2,CASARALDRIDYGYTF
TRBV19,TRBJ2-7,CASSIIGGGSYEQYF
TRBV30,TRBJ2-7,CAWSVASGSYEQYF
TRBV5-1,TRBJ1-3,CASRGSGNTIYF
TRBV7-9,TRBJ2-1,CASSTREQPPNEQFF
TRBV7-2,TRBJ2-3,CASSISGATDTQYF
TRBV6-2/TRBV6-3,TRBJ2-2,CASSGAGGPGELFF
TRBV24-1,TRBJ1-5,CATSDLLIEIRHQPQHF
TRBV6-1,TRBJ1-5,CASSEAIAGGNNQPQHF
TRBV18,TRBJ1-6,CASSPEGDSPLHF
TRBV10-3,TRBJ1-3,CAIRRGAGDGNTIYF
TRBV2,TRBJ1-5,CASSEGGWTGLDPRPNQPQHF
TRBV9,TRBJ1-4,CASSSTQQGAWSNEKLFF
TRBV12-3/TRBV12-4,TRBJ2-5,CASSLTIQETQYF
TRBV12-3/TRBV12-4,TRBJ1-5,CASSLLRNQPQHF
TRBV5-1,TRBJ2-7,CASSYSGSSYEQYF
TRBV25-1,TRBJ1-2,CASSENPGYYGYTF
TRBV4-2,TRBJ1-2,CASSQEKGGYGYTF
TRBV5-1,TRBJ2-1,CASSLDGTGYNEQFF
TRBV14,TRBJ2-7,CASSQDTLGQNSYEQYF
TRBV5-1,TRBJ1-2,CASSLDIPRNYGYTF
TRBV6-6,TRBJ1-5,CASRSSRVPPNQPQHF
TRBV20-1,TRBJ2-1,CSASVPTVFLLGRTRYNEQFF
TRBV5-8,TRBJ2-6,CASSFRESSGANVLTF
TRBV9,TRBJ1-4,CASSVQGTNEKLFF
TRBV4-3,TRBJ1-2,CASSQALVNYGYTF
TRBV5-4,TRBJ1-6,CASSLDRYNSPLHF
TRBV27,TRBJ1-1,CASSSGGRTEAFF
TRBV7-9,TRBJ2-3,CASSSSGVTSMSTDTQYF
TRBV30,TRBJ2-1,CAWSPIGTGNEQFF
TRBV12-3/TRBV12-4,TRBJ1-2,CASSSRQGDGYTF
TRBV9,TRBJ2-3,CASSVGGPSHTQYF
TRBV1,TRBJ2-3,CTSSQSEGQAEDTQYF
TRBV5-5,TRBJ2-1,CASSSPRTDLNEQFF
TRBV19,TRBJ2-5,CASSIGVSQTQYF
TRBV21-1,TRBJ1-2,CASSNEGYGYTF
TRBV6-5,TRBJ1-5,CASSPGTGSQPQHF
TRBV6-5,TRBJ2-5,CASSYIRGRQETQYF
TRBV7-2,TRBJ2-3,CASSHSGGADTQYF
TRBV6-6,TRBJ1-5,CASSHAGQKNQPQHF
TRBV20-1,TRBJ1-6,CSASQGGIGNSPLHF
TRBV24-1,TRBJ1-5,CATSNRDLSNQPQHF